This T cell receptor beta chain was recorded in a study of T cell repertoires in ileal Crohn's disease. The overall study: Less than 45% were active smokers at surgery; median disease duration was nearly eight years. About half of patients got postoperative therapy: around 10 thiopurines, around 19 anti-TNF. Whole-study findings and limits: Sorted CD8 T cells held more high-frequency clones than CD4. Clonal expansions were more frequent in active smokers than non-smokers at surgery.

Comment on this clone: Its target is not known.

Clones were read by immunoSEQ multiplex PCR, and TCRdb kept only the in-frame ones, dropping some. The repertoire has more than 12,000 clones, approximately 78% of them found once; the top ten carry approximately 4.7%. The CDR3 has 15 amino acids. CDR1 and CDR2 from the germline V gene are SGHNT and YYREEE (reference sequence). Trimming removed 5 bases at V and 4 bases at J, with 16 bases between. This chain links TRBV5-4 with TRBJ2-1; maybe TRBD1 (8 bases). This clonotype originated in an adult with Crohn's disease. The sample was ileal tissue. The CDR3 spells CASRLEQGGYNEQFF. CDR3 bases: TGTGCCAGCAGGTTAGAACAGGGGGGGTACAATGAGCAGTTCTTC. The whole variable domain, remainder taken from reference TRBV5-4 and TRBJ2-1, is ETGVTQSPTHLIKTRGQQVTLRCSSQSGHNTVSWYQQALGQGPQFIFQYYREEENGRGNFPPRFSGLQFPNYSSELNVNALELDDSALYLCASRLEQGGYNEQFFGPGTRLTVL.